One and the same sample provided the 3 T cell receptor beta chains below, sequenced in a study of post-analysis software for immune sequencing data. The study, taken as a whole, reports: Patients showed TRBV5-6, TRBV5-1 and TRBV20-1 among five TRBV segments more frequent than in controls.

TCR beta cDNA libraries had unique molecular identifiers. MiXCR was run by TCRdb on the PCR reads, yielding one entry per CDR3 protein. The sample consists of about 200,000 distinct CDR3 sequences, 25% to 35% of them appearing once. Their target antigens are unknown. Sequenced input: blood. Receptor source: a girl aged 2-17 years with multiple sclerosis.

This clonotype was detected a few times. J is TRBJ1-2 and V is TRBV4-1; D is unclear. V lost 4 bases and J lost 8, with 26 bases in between. Germline CDR1 and CDR2: MGHRA and YSYEKL. The CDR3 contains 17 residues. The CDR3 here is CASSLLGRKLQQWGYTF. CDR3 sequence (DNA): TGCGCCAGCAGCCTACTAGGACGAAAACTTCAACAATGGGGCTACACCTTC.

This clonotype was counted a few times. The chain is built from TRBV12-3 or TRBV12-4 and TRBJ1-4; TRBD1 is a possible D gene (5 bases). Trimming cost V 6 bases and J 5 bases, with 10 bases left between them. This CDR3 contains 13 residues. CDR3 loop: CASRVTENEKLFF. CDR3 in DNA: TGTGCCAGCAGGGTGACAGAGAATGAAAAACTGTTTTTT.

This clonotype has more than one count but fewer than ten. J is TRBJ1-5 and V is TRBV28; D ambiguous. Germline CDR1 is MDHEN and CDR2 is SYDVKM. The ends were cut back, 11 bases at V and 0 bases at J, with 14 bases in the middle. The CDR3 runs 14 residues. CDR3 amino acids: CACTTPNSNQPQHF. The CDR3 DNA reads as TGTGCCTGCACGACTCCGAATAGCAATCAGCCCCAGCATTTT.